This TCR beta chain is from a study of blood T cell repertoires in COVID-19. Sequenced by immunoSEQ multiplex PCR; TCRdb stores in-frame clones only, minus some. The sample holds approximately 270,000 clones, over 80% seen once. This clone was recorded at least ten times. Trimming removed 5 bases at V and 7 bases at J, with 20 bases between. Germline V gene data show CDR1 as SEHNR and CDR2 as FQNEAQ (reference sequence). This CDR3 is built from 16 residues. Those who participated ranged in age from 18 to 89 years and resided in approximately 26 US areas. Input material: PBMCs or T cells enriched from blood (not recorded which). This sequence originates from a woman in her 30s with acute COVID-19. The V and J genes are TRBV7-9 and TRBJ1-4; weak D call: TRBD1 (6 bases). CDR3 region: CASSITGFLYPEKLFF. DNA for the CDR3: TGTGCCAGCAGCATCACAGGGTTTCTCTATCCTGAAAAACTGTTTTTT.